The 2 T cell receptor beta chains presented below share a single source sample, sequenced in a study of blood T cell repertoires in COVID-19. TCRdb's table, derived via immunoSEQ multiplex PCR, lists solely in-frame clones and lacks some. The table includes 250,000 or so clones, around 90% detected once. The material sequenced was peripheral blood. These receptor sequences come from a woman between 35 and 50 years old who had recovered from COVID-19.

The chain recombines TRBV15 with TRBJ2-1, with TRBD2 matching 15 bases. V dropped 0 bases and J dropped 10; count of bases not matched to a gene: 13. The germline V gene encodes CDR1 LNHNV and CDR2 YYDKDF (reference sequence). CDR3 length equals 19 residues. The CDR3 DNA is TGTGCCACCAGCAGAGACCGATGGCTCGGACTAGCGGGAGGGACCGAGCAGTTCTTC. Protein product: CATSRDRWLGLAGGTEQFF.

CDR3 sequence reads: CASAGTSASYEQYF. The CDR3 nucleotides are TGTGCCAGTGCAGGGACTAGCGCCTCCTACGAGCAGTACTTC. The rearrangement links TRBV19 to TRBJ2-7; 10 nucleotides match TRBD2. From germline, CDR1 is LNHDA and CDR2 SQIVND (reference sequence). V lost 8 bases, J lost 0 bases, and 4 bases stayed unmatched. The CDR3 is made up of 14 amino acids.